A selection of T cell receptor beta chains follows, all from one sample in a study of blood T cell repertoires in COVID-19. TCRdb's copy holds only in-frame clones and misses some; the assay was immunoSEQ multiplex PCR. In the table there are around 480,000 clones, 70% to 90% of which are singletons. The sequenced sample consisted of peripheral blood. These receptor sequences come from a woman aged 45 to 65 with COVID-19, enrolled during active disease. CDR3s include the opening cysteine and the closing phenylalanine or tryptophan. D genes are given only for firm matches. Rows may omit the clone size; those that give it use once, few, many or a size class.

V: TRBV19
length: 16
size: NA
D: TRBD1
J: TRBJ1-2
DNA: TGTGCCAGTAGTATAGATAAAGGGACAGAAAATTATGGCTACACCTTC
CDR3: CASSIDKGTENYGYTF

V: TRBV19
length: 13
size: NA
D: NA
J: TRBJ2-5
DNA: TGTGCCAGTAGACTCGGAGGGCAAGAGACCCAGTACTTC
CDR3: CASRLGGQETQYF

V: TRBV28
length: 20
size: NA
D: TRBD2
J: TRBJ2-3
DNA: TGTGCCAGCACCCCCGAGTACGTAGCGGGGCCTTTTTCGAGCACAGATACGCAGTATTTT
CDR3: CASTPEYVAGPFSSTDTQYF

V: TRBV2
length: 14
size: NA
D: TRBD1
J: TRBJ1-4
DNA: TGTGCCAGCAGAGCGGGGACAGGGAACGAAAAACTGTTTTTT
CDR3: CASRAGTGNEKLFF

V: TRBV9
length: 15
size: NA
D: TRBD1
J: TRBJ1-4
DNA: TGTGCCAGCAGCGGATTACAGGGGGTCGGTGAAAAACTGTTTTTT
CDR3: CASSGLQGVGEKLFF

V: TRBV7-3
length: 13
size: NA
D: TRBD2
J: TRBJ2-2
DNA: TGTGCCACCATAGCGGGGGGGGGCGGGGAGCTGTTTTTT
CDR3: CATIAGGGGELFF

V: TRBV5-1
length: 13
size: NA
D: TRBD1
J: TRBJ1-1
DNA: TGCGCCAGCAGGAGACAGGGGGCATCTGAAGCTTTCTTT
CDR3: CASRRQGASEAFF

V: TRBV27
length: 14
size: NA
D: TRBD1
J: TRBJ2-1
DNA: TGTGCCAGCAGGTTGGGGACAGGGAATTATGAGCAGTTCTTC
CDR3: CASRLGTGNYEQFF

V: TRBV24-1
length: 17
size: NA
D: NA
J: TRBJ2-1
DNA: TGTGCCACCAGTGATTTGCGTCAGGGTGTCTCCTACAATGAGCAGTTCTTC
CDR3: CATSDLRQGVSYNEQFF

V: TRBV13
length: 15
size: once
D: NA
J: TRBJ2-7
DNA: TGTGCCAGCAGCTTAGTACGGGGGGCACGGTACGAGCAGTACTTC
CDR3: CASSLVRGARYEQYF

V: TRBV19
length: 15
size: NA
D: NA
J: TRBJ1-2
DNA: TGTGCCAGTAGTATAGTTGAGCAACTAAACTATGGCTACACCTTC
CDR3: CASSIVEQLNYGYTF

V: TRBV12-3/TRBV12-4
length: 12
size: NA
D: NA
J: TRBJ1-6
DNA: TGTGCCAGCAGGCCGGACAGTTCACCCCTCCACTTT
CDR3: CASRPDSSPLHF

V: TRBV7-6
length: 14
size: NA
D: TRBD1
J: TRBJ2-3
DNA: TGTGCCAGCAGCTCGGGACAGCTCACAGATACGCAGTATTTT
CDR3: CASSSGQLTDTQYF

V: TRBV3-1/TRBV3-2
length: 15
size: few
D: TRBD2
J: TRBJ2-1
DNA: TGTGCCAGCAGCCAAGGACTAGCGGGGACGAGTGAGCAGTTCTTC
CDR3: CASSQGLAGTSEQFF

V: TRBV30
length: 13
size: once
D: TRBD1
J: TRBJ1-2
DNA: TGTGCCTGCCCGACAGGGAGTAGCTATGGCTACACCTTC
CDR3: CACPTGSSYGYTF

V: TRBV5-1
length: 16
size: NA
D: NA
J: TRBJ1-2
DNA: TGCGCCAGCAGCTTGGAGGGTCAGGGGCCGAACTATGGCTACACCTTC
CDR3: CASSLEGQGPNYGYTF

V: TRBV7-2
length: 14
size: NA
D: TRBD1
J: TRBJ1-6
DNA: TGTGCCAGCAGCTCTCGACAGGGGGCTTCACCCCTCCACTTT
CDR3: CASSSRQGASPLHF

V: TRBV7-9
length: 14
size: NA
D: NA
J: TRBJ1-5
DNA: TGTGCCAGCAGCTTAGCGGGGGGTAATCAGCCCCAGCATTTT
CDR3: CASSLAGGNQPQHF

V: TRBV6-5
length: 13
size: NA
D: TRBD1
J: TRBJ1-2
DNA: TGTGCCAGCAGTTCGACAGGGACTGCGGGCTACACCTTC
CDR3: CASSSTGTAGYTF

V: TRBV5-6
length: 15
size: NA
D: TRBD1
J: TRBJ1-3
DNA: TGTGCCAGCAGCTTGGGGGACAGCTCTGGAAACACCATATATTTT
CDR3: CASSLGDSSGNTIYF